This entry describes one TCR beta chain. Its antigen is undetermined. In the PCR, 60 Vbeta and 13 Jbeta primers were used. Original handling: Later, 65 million to 85 million unique TCR beta chains were counted in an analysis, and approximately 10 million of them were shared. Produced via immunoSEQ multiplex PCR; TCRdb's table is partial and in-frame only. V and J calls and clone size are those listed in that table; D and trimming were worked out from the DNA. The sample has about 180,000 clones, over 65% seen once; the top ten hold 2% to 2.5%. Trimming pared 6 bases from V and 7 bases from J, leaving 9 bases between. The CDR3 is 11 residues long. Per the germline V gene, CDR1 is MDHEN and CDR2 is SYDVKM. These data originate in a study of cytomegalovirus exposure and HLA in healthy donors. Study as a whole: Of all 400 or so donors who were genotyped, 81% belonged to the Caucasian-associated ancestry cluster. Study outcomes and limitations: With DRB1 most and HLA-C fewest, TCR association rates differed between HLA loci in a later analysis. The study assumed roughly uniform donor sequencing depth for presence/absence analyses.

The chain uses TRBV28 and TRBJ1-1; D uncertain. The sequenced material came from PBMCs. This TCR was sampled from a man aged 60 to 75 in good health and CMV-seronegative. CDR3 amino acids: CASRAVNEAFF. The CDR3 nucleotides are TGTGCCAGCAGGGCGGTGAATGAAGCTTTCTTT.